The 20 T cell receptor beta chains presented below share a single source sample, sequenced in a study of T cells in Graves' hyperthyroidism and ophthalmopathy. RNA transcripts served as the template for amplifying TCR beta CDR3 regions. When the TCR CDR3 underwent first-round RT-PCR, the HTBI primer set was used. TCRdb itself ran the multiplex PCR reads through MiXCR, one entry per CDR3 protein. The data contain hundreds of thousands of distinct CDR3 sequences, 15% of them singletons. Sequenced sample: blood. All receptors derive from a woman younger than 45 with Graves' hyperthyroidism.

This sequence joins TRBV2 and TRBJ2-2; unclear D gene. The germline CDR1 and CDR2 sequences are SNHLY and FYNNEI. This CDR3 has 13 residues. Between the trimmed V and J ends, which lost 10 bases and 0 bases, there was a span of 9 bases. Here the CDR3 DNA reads TGTGCCACCATACTATCGAACACCGGGGAGCTGTTTTTT. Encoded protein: CATILSNTGELFF.

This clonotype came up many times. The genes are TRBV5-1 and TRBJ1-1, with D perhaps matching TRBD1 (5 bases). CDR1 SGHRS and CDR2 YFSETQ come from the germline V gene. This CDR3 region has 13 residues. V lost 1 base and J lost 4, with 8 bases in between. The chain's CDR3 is CASSLYQGTEAFF. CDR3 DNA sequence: TGCGCCAGCAGCTTGTATCAGGGCACTGAAGCTTTCTTT.

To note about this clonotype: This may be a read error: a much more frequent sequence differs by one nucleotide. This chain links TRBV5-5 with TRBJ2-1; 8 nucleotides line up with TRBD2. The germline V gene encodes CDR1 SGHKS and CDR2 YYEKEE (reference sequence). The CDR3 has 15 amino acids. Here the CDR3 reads CASSSREVAYNEQFF. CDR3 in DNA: TGCGCCAGCAGCTCGCGGGAGGTCGCCTACAATGAGCAGTTCTTC.

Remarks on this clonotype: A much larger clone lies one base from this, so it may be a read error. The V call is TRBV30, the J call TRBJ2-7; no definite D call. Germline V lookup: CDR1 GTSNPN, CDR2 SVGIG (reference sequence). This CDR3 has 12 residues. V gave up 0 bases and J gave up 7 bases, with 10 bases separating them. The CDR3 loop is CAWSVTPTEQYF. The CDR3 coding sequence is TGTGCCTGGAGTGTAACGCCTACTGAGCAGTACTTC.

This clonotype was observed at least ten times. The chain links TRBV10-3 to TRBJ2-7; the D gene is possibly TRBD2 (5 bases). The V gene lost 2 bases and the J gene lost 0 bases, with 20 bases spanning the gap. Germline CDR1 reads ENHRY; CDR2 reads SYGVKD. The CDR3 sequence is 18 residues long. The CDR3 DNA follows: TGTGCCATCAGTGAGAAGACATCGGAGGACCTCCCCTCCTACGAGCAGTACTTC. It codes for CAISEKTSEDLPSYEQYF.

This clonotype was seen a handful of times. In nucleotides, the CDR3 is TGTGCCAGCAGCTCCGGGACCGACGGCGGGGAGCTGTTTTTT. Protein: CASSSGTDGGELFF. The chain carries TRBV7-8 and TRBJ2-2; tentatively, D is TRBD1 or TRBD2 (5 bases each). The CDR3 is 14 residues long. The germline CDR1 and CDR2 sequences are SGHVS and FQNEAQ. V lost 4 bases, J lost 7 bases, and 13 bases lay in between.

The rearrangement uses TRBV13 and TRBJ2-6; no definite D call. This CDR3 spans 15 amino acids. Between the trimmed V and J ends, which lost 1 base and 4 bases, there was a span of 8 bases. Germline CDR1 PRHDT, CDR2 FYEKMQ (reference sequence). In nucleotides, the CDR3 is TGTGCCAGCAGCTTAGATGCCGCCGGGGCCAACGTCCTGACTTTC. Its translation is CASSLDAAGANVLTF.

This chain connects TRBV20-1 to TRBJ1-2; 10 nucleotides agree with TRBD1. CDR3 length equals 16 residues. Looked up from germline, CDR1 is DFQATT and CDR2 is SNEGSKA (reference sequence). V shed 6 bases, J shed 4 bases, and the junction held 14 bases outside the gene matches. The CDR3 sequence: CSATGTGDLGSYGYTF. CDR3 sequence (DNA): TGCAGTGCGACCGGGACAGGGGATTTAGGTAGCTATGGCTACACCTTC.

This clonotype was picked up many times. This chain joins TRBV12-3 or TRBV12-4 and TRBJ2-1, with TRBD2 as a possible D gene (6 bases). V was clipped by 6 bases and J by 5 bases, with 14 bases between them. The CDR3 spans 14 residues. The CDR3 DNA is TGTGCCAGCAGCATAAGACTAGATAACAATGAGCAGTTCTTC. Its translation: CASSIRLDNNEQFF.

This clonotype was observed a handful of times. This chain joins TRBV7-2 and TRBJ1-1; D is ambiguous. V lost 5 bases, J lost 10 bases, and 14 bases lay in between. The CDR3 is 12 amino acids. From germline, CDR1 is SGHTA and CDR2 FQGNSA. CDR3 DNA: TGTGCCAGCAGCCCAGAGGTCGGAGGAGCTTTCTTT. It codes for CASSPEVGGAFF.

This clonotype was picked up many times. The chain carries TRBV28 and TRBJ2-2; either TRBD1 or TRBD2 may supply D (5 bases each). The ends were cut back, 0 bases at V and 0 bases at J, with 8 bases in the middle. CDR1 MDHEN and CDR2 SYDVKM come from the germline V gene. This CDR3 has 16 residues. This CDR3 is CASSLWGVANTGELFF. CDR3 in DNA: TGTGCCAGCAGTTTATGGGGGGTCGCGAACACCGGGGAGCTGTTTTTT.

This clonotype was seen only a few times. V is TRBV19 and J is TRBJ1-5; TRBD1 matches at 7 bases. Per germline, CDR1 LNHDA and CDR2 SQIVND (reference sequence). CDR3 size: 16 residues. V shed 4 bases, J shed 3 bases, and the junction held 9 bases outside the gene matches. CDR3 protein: CASSTRTDRVNQPQHF. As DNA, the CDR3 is TGTGCCAGTAGTACACGCACCGACAGGGTCAATCAGCCCCAGCATTTT.

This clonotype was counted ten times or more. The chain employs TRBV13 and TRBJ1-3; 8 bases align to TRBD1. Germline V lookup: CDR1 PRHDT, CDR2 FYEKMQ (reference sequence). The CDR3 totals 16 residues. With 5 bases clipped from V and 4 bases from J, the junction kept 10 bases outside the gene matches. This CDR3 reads CASSPGRRGPGNTIYF. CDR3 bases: TGTGCCAGCAGCCCAGGGCGCAGGGGGCCCGGAAACACCATATATTTT. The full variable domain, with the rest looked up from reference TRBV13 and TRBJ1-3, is AAGVIQSPRHLIKEKRETATLKCYPIPRHDTVYWYQQGPGQDPQFLISFYEKMQSDKGSIPDRFSAQQFSDYHSELNMSSLELGDSALYFCASSPGRRGPGNTIYFGEGSWLTVV.

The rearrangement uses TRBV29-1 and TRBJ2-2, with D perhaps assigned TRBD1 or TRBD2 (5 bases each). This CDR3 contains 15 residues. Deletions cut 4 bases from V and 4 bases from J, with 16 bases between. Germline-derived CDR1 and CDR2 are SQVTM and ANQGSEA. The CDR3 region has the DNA TGCAGCGTTGCGGAGGCAGGGAAGTCCACCGGGGAGCTGTTTTTT. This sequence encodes CSVAEAGKSTGELFF.

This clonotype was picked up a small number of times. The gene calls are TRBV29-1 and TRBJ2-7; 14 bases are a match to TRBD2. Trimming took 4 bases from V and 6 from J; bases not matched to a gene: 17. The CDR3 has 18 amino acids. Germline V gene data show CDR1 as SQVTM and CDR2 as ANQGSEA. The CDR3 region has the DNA TGCAGCGTTGTAGAAATAACAGTTGGGACTAGCGGGAGATCCGAGCAGTACTTC. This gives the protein CSVVEITVGTSGRSEQYF.

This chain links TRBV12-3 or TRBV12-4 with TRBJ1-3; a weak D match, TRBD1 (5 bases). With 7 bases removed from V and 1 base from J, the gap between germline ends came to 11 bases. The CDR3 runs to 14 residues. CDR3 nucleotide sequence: TGTGCCAGCACCAAGGGGAAATCTGGAAACACCATATATTTT. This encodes CASTKGKSGNTIYF.

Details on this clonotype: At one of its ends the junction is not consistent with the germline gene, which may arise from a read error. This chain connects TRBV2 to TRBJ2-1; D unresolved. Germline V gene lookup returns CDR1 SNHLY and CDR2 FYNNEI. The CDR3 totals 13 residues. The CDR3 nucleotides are TGTGCCAGCAGGTCTACCTCCTACAATGAGCAGCTCTTC. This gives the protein CASRSTSYNEQLF.

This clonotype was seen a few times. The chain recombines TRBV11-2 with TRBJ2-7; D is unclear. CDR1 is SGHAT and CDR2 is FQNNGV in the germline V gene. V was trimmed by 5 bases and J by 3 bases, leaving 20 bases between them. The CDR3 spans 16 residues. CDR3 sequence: CASSPVAFRWVYEQYF. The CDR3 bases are TGTGCCAGCAGCCCCGTTGCATTTCGCTGGGTCTACGAGCAGTACTTC.

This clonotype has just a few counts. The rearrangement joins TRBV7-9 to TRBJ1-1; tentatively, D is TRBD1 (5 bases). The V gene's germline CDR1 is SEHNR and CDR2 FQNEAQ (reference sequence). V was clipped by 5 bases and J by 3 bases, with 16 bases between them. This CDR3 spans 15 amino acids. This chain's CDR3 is CASSRRATGDTEAFF. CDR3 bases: TGTGCCAGCAGCCGCCGGGCCACAGGCGACACTGAAGCTTTCTTT.

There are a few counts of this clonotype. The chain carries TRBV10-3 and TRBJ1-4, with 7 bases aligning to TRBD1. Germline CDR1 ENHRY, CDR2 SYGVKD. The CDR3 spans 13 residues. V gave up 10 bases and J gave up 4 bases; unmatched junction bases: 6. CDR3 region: CATSTGINEKLFF. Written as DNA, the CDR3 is TGTGCCACCTCGACAGGGATTAATGAAAAACTGTTTTTT.